Listed below are T cell receptor beta chains from one sample, sequenced in a study of T-cell memory formation after mild COVID-19. TCRdb re-called the 5' RACE reads through MiXCR, storing one row per CDR3 protein. The table has some 280,000 distinct CDR3 sequences, 15% to 20% seen once; the top ten hold more than 20%. The sample was PBMCs or a T cell subset sorted from them (not recorded which). These receptors were obtained from a man aged 18-30 years who had mild COVID-19 (a few samples of this study predate the infection). Cell type and time point are not known. Each CDR3 is given without its conserved first and last residue. The order of the fields is J gene, clone size, V gene, CDR3 length, CDR3 protein. Size values are once, few and many counts, or a class for expanded clones, and some rows have none.

TRBJ1-1 | . | TRBV7-9 | 12 | ASSLEWQNTEAF
TRBJ2-6 | few | TRBV20-1 | 13 | SARWFLSGANVLT
TRBJ2-1 | . | TRBV6-1 | 11 | ASMASGGHEQF
TRBJ2-2 | . | TRBV29-1 | 10 | SVEDRLGGLF
TRBJ2-4 | . | TRBV4-2 | 13 | ASSSGPLAKNIQY
TRBJ2-7 | . | TRBV4-2 | 13 | ASSQDGGASYEQY
TRBJ2-5 | . | TRBV20-1 | 13 | SANLGWGIQETQY
TRBJ2-2 | . | TRBV27 | 14 | ASMTSGGTNTGELF
TRBJ2-5 | few | TRBV18 | 12 | ASSPDPIQETQY
TRBJ1-2 | . | TRBV20-1 | 12 | SAGTTQLSYGYT
TRBJ1-2 | few | TRBV5-4 | 13 | ASSLMGEANYGYT
TRBJ1-4 | . | TRBV7-2 | 12 | ASSRDSLAEKLF
TRBJ2-3 | . | TRBV20-1 | 13 | SARVAGGQADTQY
TRBJ2-7 | few | TRBV7-2 | 9 | ASSYFYEQY
TRBJ2-1 | many | TRBV3-1 | 13 | ASSLGDRTYNEQF
TRBJ1-2 | . | TRBV7-9 | 11 | ASSLAIGYGYT
TRBJ1-1 | few | TRBV5-1 | 11 | ASSPRVETEAF
TRBJ2-3 | few | TRBV20-1 | 15 | SASTGGDLAGALGTV
TRBJ2-7 | . | TRBV5-1 | 12 | ASSFLAGGYEQY
TRBJ1-6 | . | TRBV28 | 10 | ASGTGGSPLH
TRBJ1-6 | . | TRBV5-1 | 13 | ASSLWGASNSPLH
TRBJ2-7 | . | TRBV24-1 | 12 | ATSSWQGSYEQY
TRBJ1-4 | many | TRBV5-5 | 12 | ASCMEATNEKLF
TRBJ1-2 | few | TRBV5-8 | 12 | ASSLSGDAYGYT
TRBJ1-2 | few | TRBV7-8 | 13 | ASSATGGESYGYT
TRBJ2-2 | few | TRBV5-1 | 12 | ASSLGQGHRELF